These 25 T cell receptor beta chains came from one sample sequenced in a study of CD8 T cells in ankylosing spondylitis. Each CDR3 protein is one row after TCRdb ran MiXCR on the 5' RACE reads. The sample shows roughly 440,000 distinct CDR3 sequences, 17% of them seen only once. Findings and caveats of the study: Typical of ankylosing spondylitis blood, it appeared, was a TCR beta motif of about eight highly homologous variants.

Their antigens remain unidentified. Material for sequencing was blood, either unsorted or a sorted T cell fraction (not recorded which). These TCRs come from a male donor with ankylosing spondylitis.

V is TRBV6-2 or TRBV6-3 and J is TRBJ2-3; D perhaps matches TRBD1 (6 bases). The CDR3 is 14 residues long. The ends were cut back, 9 bases at V and 2 bases at J, with 15 bases in the middle. Germline CDR1 and CDR2: MNHEY and SVGEGT. The DNA of the CDR3 is TGTGCCAGTAAGACAGGCGCCCTCACAGATACGCAGTATTTT. As protein: CASKTGALTDTQYF.

This chain links TRBV7-3 with TRBJ1-2; D might be TRBD1 (6 bases). The germline V gene has CDR1 SGHTA and CDR2 FQGTGA. Trimming removed 5 bases at V and 1 base at J, with 17 bases between. The CDR3 runs 16 residues. CDR3 sequence reads: CASSPEPTGLNYGYTF. The DNA for the CDR3 is TGTGCCAGCAGCCCCGAACCCACAGGGCTTAACTATGGCTACACCTTC.

This clonotype was found many times. The CDR3 loop reads CASSQEANSYNEQFF. The CDR3 bases are TGTGCCAGCAGCCAAGAGGCCAACTCCTACAATGAGCAGTTCTTC. The V and J genes are TRBV3-1 and TRBJ2-1, with no clear D. CDR3 length equals 15 residues. The germline V and J ends were trimmed by 0 bases and 0 bases, with 6 bases remaining between them. Germline V CDR1 and CDR2: LGHDT, YNNKEL (reference sequence).

This clonotype was found a few times. The chain is built from TRBV7-6 and TRBJ1-4; D gene ambiguous. Trimming stripped 1 base from V and 8 bases from J, with 17 bases between. Germline-derived CDR1 and CDR2 are SGHVS and FNYEAQ. CDR3 size: 16 residues. The CDR3 is CASSLGSRETREKLFF. The CDR3 nucleotides read TGTGCCAGCAGCTTAGGCTCGCGGGAGACGAGAGAAAAACTGTTTTTT.

This clonotype was found a few times. The V call is TRBV9, the J call TRBJ1-1; tentative D call: TRBD1 (5 bases). V was shortened by 6 bases and J by 3 bases, with 18 bases between the two germline ends. The CDR3 runs 15 residues. CDR1 and CDR2 (germline): SGDLS, YYNGEE. CDR3 DNA sequence: TGTGCCAGCACGTGGACACAAACTTGGGACACTGAAGCTTTCTTT. Its protein is CASTWTQTWDTEAFF. The whole variable domain, filled in from reference TRBV9 and TRBJ1-1, reads DSGVTQTPKHLITATGQRVTLRCSPRSGDLSVYWYQQSLDQGLQFLIQYYNGEERAKGNILERFSAQQFPDLHSELNLSSLELGDSALYFCASTWTQTWDTEAFFGQGTRLTVV.

The chain uses TRBV19 and TRBJ1-1; D call uncertain. Trimming shortened V by 7 bases and J by 11 bases, and 20 bases separated the two germline ends. CDR3 length: 13 residues. Germline V gene data show CDR1 as LNHDA and CDR2 as SQIVND (reference sequence). CDR3 coding DNA: TGTGCCAGTACCGGAGTAAATACTGGGAGGGCTTTCTTT. This translates into CASTGVNTGRAFF.

The V call is TRBV18, the J call TRBJ1-5, with D unresolved. CDR3 size: 15 residues. CDR1 is KGHSH, CDR2 LQKENI, per germline. V was shortened by 1 base and J by 0 bases, with 7 bases between the two germline ends. The CDR3 reads CASSPRQDSNQPQHF. The CDR3 nucleotides are TGTGCCAGCTCACCACGGCAGGATAGCAATCAGCCCCAGCATTTT. Drawing the rest from reference TRBV18 and TRBJ1-5, the complete variable domain is NAGVMQNPRHLVRRRGQEARLRCSPMKGHSHVYWYRQLPEEGLKFMVYLQKENIIDESGMPKERFSAEFPKEGPSILRIQQVVRGDSAAYFCASSPRQDSNQPQHFGDGTRLSIL.

The CDR3 is CASSLGQGSGEQYF. Here the CDR3 DNA reads TGTGCCAGCAGTTTAGGGCAGGGGTCTGGCGAGCAGTACTTC. The chain links TRBV27 to TRBJ2-7; tentatively, D is TRBD1 (6 bases). Germline lookup yields CDR1 MNHEY and CDR2 SMNVEV (reference sequence). CDR3 length: 14 residues. Trimming cost V 2 bases and J 6 bases, with 14 bases left between them.

This clonotype was seen a single time. This chain joins TRBV6-4 and TRBJ1-1; tentatively, D is TRBD1 (5 bases). The CDR3 loop spans 14 amino acids. V shed 4 bases and J shed 4 bases, with 13 bases lying between them. Germline V gene lookup returns CDR1 MRHNA and CDR2 SNTAGT. The DNA for the CDR3 is TGTGCCAGCAGTGTAGGGGCTTGGAGCACTGAAGCTTTCTTT. Residues: CASSVGAWSTEAFF.

Only a few counts were recorded for this clonotype. The chain uses TRBV11-2 and TRBJ1-2; possible D gene TRBD1, 5 bases. Trimming took off 4 bases at V and 12 bases at J, with 24 bases between the two ends. CDR1 is SGHAT, CDR2 FQNNGV, per germline. This CDR3 contains 15 residues. In DNA form, the CDR3 reads TGTGCCAGCAGCTCAGATCGGGGGAGTCAGGGAGCGAACACCTTC. It yields the protein CASSSDRGSQGANTF.

This clonotype came up many times. The chain links TRBV20-1 to TRBJ2-3; 11 nucleotides line up with TRBD2. Germline V gives CDR1 DFQATT, CDR2 SNEGSKA (reference sequence). The V gene end was trimmed by 5 bases and the J gene end by 6 bases; junction bases not matched to a gene: 7. There are 14 residues in the CDR3. CDR3 bases: TGCAGTGCTTCGAGACTAGCGGGACCCGATACGCAGTATTTT. Translation: CSASRLAGPDTQYF.

This clonotype was seen only a few times. The rearrangement joins TRBV11-2 to TRBJ2-5, with TRBD2 matching over 7 bases. V trimming: 5 bases; J trimming: 5 bases; junction bases outside the gene matches: 11. Germline V gene lookup returns CDR1 SGHAT and CDR2 FQNNGV. The length of the CDR3 is 15 residues. The CDR3 is CASSLTFGGRETQYF. The CDR3 nucleotides are TGTGCCAGCAGCCTCACCTTCGGGGGGAGGGAGACCCAGTACTTC.

This clonotype was picked up a small number of times. The chain recombines TRBV20-1 with TRBJ1-6, with 7 bases identical to TRBD1. This CDR3 comprises 17 residues. Germline V gives CDR1 DFQATT, CDR2 SNEGSKA (reference sequence). V was pared by 4 bases and J by 0 bases, with 9 bases of the junction left unmatched. CDR3 nucleotide sequence: TGCAGTGCTAAAAGGACAGGCCCGAGCTCCTATAATTCACCCCTCCACTTT. Its translation: CSAKRTGPSSYNSPLHF.

This clonotype turned up a few times. Here the CDR3 reads CASSGHEQYF. The CDR3 DNA reads as TGTGCCAGCAGCGGGCACGAGCAGTACTTC. The chain couples TRBV28 to TRBJ2-7; D call uncertain. V shed 6 bases and J shed 5 bases, with 5 bases lying between them. The CDR3 consists of 10 residues. CDR1 and CDR2 from the germline V gene are MDHEN and SYDVKM. The full variable domain, with the rest looked up from reference TRBV28 and TRBJ2-7, is DVKVTQSSRYLVKRTGEKVFLECVQDMDHENMFWYRQDPGLGLRLIYFSYDVKMKEKGDIPEGYSVSREKKERFSLILESASTNQTSMYLCASSGHEQYFGPGTRLTVT.

The V and J genes are TRBV3-1 and TRBJ2-7, with 11 bases matching TRBD2. The CDR3 spans 15 residues. Trimming removed 4 bases from V and 6 bases from J; junction bases left unmatched: 8. Germline CDR1 LGHDT, CDR2 YNNKEL (reference sequence). The DNA of the CDR3 is TGTGCCAGCAGCCCAAAACTAGCGGGAGAACGCGAGCAGTACTTC. Its translation is CASSPKLAGEREQYF.

This clonotype was recorded many times. V and J are TRBV5-1 and TRBJ2-2; 7 bases are a match to TRBD2. Germline V lookup: CDR1 SGHRS, CDR2 YFSETQ. V dropped 1 base and J dropped 1; count of bases not matched to a gene: 4. The length of the CDR3 is 16 residues. CDR3 in amino acids: CASSLSSGKNTGELFF. The CDR3 DNA sequence: TGCGCCAGCAGCTTGTCCAGCGGGAAGAACACCGGGGAGCTGTTTTTT.

The table lists this clonotype with many counts. J is TRBJ1-6 and V is TRBV10-3; 9 bases align to TRBD1. CDR3 length: 15 residues. V dropped 5 bases and J dropped 7; count of bases not matched to a gene: 6. Germline V gene data show CDR1 as ENHRY and CDR2 as SYGVKD. As DNA, the CDR3 is TGTGCCATCAGTTTATCGGGACAGGGCAATTCACCCCTCCACTTT. It is translated as CAISLSGQGNSPLHF.

The V and J genes are TRBV12-3 or TRBV12-4 and TRBJ2-2; D is possibly TRBD2 (6 bases). Trimming stripped 6 bases from V and 4 bases from J, with 21 bases between. The CDR3 extends over 17 amino acids. The CDR3 coding sequence is TGTGCCAGCAGATCGCTCCCGGGAGCTGAGACCACCGGGGAGCTGTTTTTT. Translated, it gives CASRSLPGAETTGELFF.

The rearrangement joins TRBV7-2 to TRBJ2-7, with unresolved D. The CDR3 is 14 amino acids. The ends were cut back, 0 bases at V and 0 bases at J, with 6 bases in the middle. In germline, CDR1 is SGHTA, CDR2 FQGNSA. CDR3 in DNA: TGTGCCAGCAGCTTAGCGTTGAACTCCTACGAGCAGTACTTC. Translated: CASSLALNSYEQYF.

This clonotype occurred many times. The chain joins TRBV10-3 to TRBJ2-3, with 12 bases lining up with TRBD2. Per germline, CDR1 ENHRY and CDR2 SYGVKD. The CDR3 spans 15 residues. V was pared by 8 bases and J by 3 bases, with 6 bases of the junction left unmatched. In DNA, the CDR3 is TGTGCCATCGGGACTAGCGGGCTGGGAACAGATACGCAGTATTTT. It yields the protein CAIGTSGLGTDTQYF.

This clonotype was picked up a small number of times. V is TRBV18 and J is TRBJ2-3, with D hard to call. Germline V gene data show CDR1 as KGHSH and CDR2 as LQKENI. Between the trimmed V and J ends, which lost 6 bases and 0 bases, there was a span of 16 bases. The CDR3 covers 16 residues. CDR3 in DNA: TGTGCCAGCTCCTATCTGGGCTACGGGAGCACAGATACGCAGTATTTT. Its translation is CASSYLGYGSTDTQYF.

This clonotype was seen a handful of times. An end of the junction does not agree with germline; a read error may underlie this. The chain links TRBV2 to TRBJ2-7, with 7 bases identical to TRBD1. The CDR3 consists of 12 residues. CDR1 and CDR2 from the germline V gene are SNHLY and FYNNEI. The CDR3 sequence: CASREDRVEQYF. The CDR3 DNA reads as TGTGCCAGCAGAGAAGACAGGGTCGAGCAGTACTTC.

A note on this clonotype: One end of the junction varies from germline; a read error may be responsible. J is TRBJ2-7 and V is TRBV6-2 or TRBV6-3, with 7 bases identical to TRBD1. Germline assignment: CDR1 MNHEY and CDR2 SVGEGT. CDR3 length: 13 amino acids. The chain's CDR3 is CASSPRRDSPSDF. The CDR3 DNA reads TGTGCCAGCAGTCCCCGAAGGGACAGCCCCTCGGACTTC.

The chain has TRBV20-1 and TRBJ1-6, with a tentative D call TRBD1 (5 bases). CDR3 length: 17 amino acids. CDR1 and CDR2 (germline): DFQATT, SNEGSKA (reference sequence). V was trimmed by 1 base and J by 6 bases, leaving 19 bases between them. CDR3 in amino acids: CSARVSAGGASNSPLHF. The CDR3 DNA follows: TGCAGTGCTAGAGTTTCCGCCGGCGGGGCGTCTAATTCACCCCTCCACTTT.

The J gene is TRBJ2-1, the V gene TRBV30; either TRBD1 or TRBD2 may supply D (5 bases each). CDR3 length: 13 residues. Deletions cut 5 bases from V and 14 bases from J, with 22 bases between. Germline V CDR1 and CDR2: GTSNPN, SVGIG (reference sequence). CDR3 loop: CAWGASSNLGEFF. As DNA, the CDR3 is TGTGCCTGGGGGGCCAGTTCTAACTTGGGAGAGTTCTTC.